This T cell receptor beta chain was identified during a study of CD8+CD57+ T cells in acquired aplastic anemia. Study-wide results and limits: Patients and controls had CD8+ Simpson's diversity values that were not significantly distinct. Twenty-nine CD8+ CDR3 sequences were shared between patients and controls.

The TCR beta profiling, which covered VDJ combination and CDR3 sequence, was carried out using genomic DNA as the template. TCRdb recomputed calls from the reads with MiXCR, one row per CDR3 protein. The sample has about 160,000 distinct CDR3 sequences, less than 50% seen once; the top ten hold more than 30%. Per the germline V gene, CDR1 is SGHTA and CDR2 is FQGNSA. The V end lost 5 bases, the J end lost 1 base, and 8 bases lay between the germline ends. This CDR3 contains 13 residues. All sequencing subjects had displayed CD8+CD57+ cell expansion on flow cytometry. With respect to this clonotype: Its antigen is currently unknown.

This TCR derives from a human donor with aplastic anemia. V is TRBV7-2 and J is TRBJ1-2; no clear D. Sequences were obtained from sorted CD4+, CD8+, or CD8+CD57+ T cells (not recorded which) from PBMCs. This CDR3 reads CASSHGDNYGYTF. DNA for the CDR3: TGTGCCAGCAGCCACGGGGATAACTATGGCTACACCTTC. Looking up the rest from reference TRBV7-2 and TRBJ1-2 gives the full variable domain: GAGVSQSPSNKVTEKGKDVELRCDPISGHTALYWYRQSLGQGLEFLIYFQGNSAPDKSGLPSDRFSAERTGGSVSTLTIQRTQQEDSAVYLCASSHGDNYGYTFGSGTRLTVV.